This is a list of T cell receptor beta chains from one sample in a study of cytotoxic CD8 clonotypes in ibrutinib-treated CLL. The data were produced by immunoSEQ multiplex PCR, yet TCRdb's version contains in-frame clones alone and is incomplete. Of tens of thousands of clones listed, less than 60% were seen once; the top ten hold over 12%. Material: PBMCs, obtained after 12 months of ibrutinib treatment. The receptors come from a human donor with chronic lymphocytic leukemia. The CDR3 runs from the conserved cysteine through the conserved F or W. Each record gives: CDR3 protein, V gene, D gene. D genes are given only for firm matches.

cdr3_aa: CSVTRGTGELFF; v_call: TRBV29-1; d_call: NA
cdr3_aa: CASSFQGGPNEQFF; v_call: TRBV11-2; d_call: NA
cdr3_aa: CASSLNGREQFF; v_call: TRBV27; d_call: NA
cdr3_aa: CASSGAGRGGLSQYF; v_call: TRBV2; d_call: TRBD2
cdr3_aa: CASSSPDRGAGAQHF; v_call: TRBV6-5; d_call: TRBD1
cdr3_aa: CASSQSRAGLNTEAFF; v_call: TRBV23-1; d_call: NA
cdr3_aa: CASSRRGLVKDNEQFF; v_call: TRBV11-3; d_call: TRBD2
cdr3_aa: CASISQGEQYF; v_call: TRBV28; d_call: NA
cdr3_aa: CAISESGTGNTIYF; v_call: TRBV10-3; d_call: NA
cdr3_aa: CASSFAGTANLGLAFF; v_call: TRBV7-8; d_call: TRBD1
cdr3_aa: CASSEGTNTEAFF; v_call: TRBV2; d_call: NA
cdr3_aa: CASSITSRLETQYF; v_call: TRBV27; d_call: NA
cdr3_aa: CASSTQGQGTLYSEQFF; v_call: TRBV19; d_call: TRBD1
cdr3_aa: CASAAGPSTGELFF; v_call: TRBV6-1; d_call: NA
cdr3_aa: CASSARSNQPQHF; v_call: TRBV6-4; d_call: NA
cdr3_aa: CASRLAGETQYF; v_call: TRBV2; d_call: NA
cdr3_aa: CASRILSTNEKLFF; v_call: TRBV6-1; d_call: NA
cdr3_aa: CASSLTGDGVRYGKLFF; v_call: TRBV5-1; d_call: TRBD1
cdr3_aa: CASSPGLFKNTGELFF; v_call: TRBV7-2; d_call: NA
cdr3_aa: CSRRQSCLSYRNSPLHF; v_call: TRBV29-1; d_call: NA
cdr3_aa: CASSLVGTSSYEQYF; v_call: TRBV5-1; d_call: NA
cdr3_aa: CASSLGVQVETQYF; v_call: TRBV7-8; d_call: NA
cdr3_aa: CASSIAVGAGQETQYF; v_call: TRBV5-1; d_call: NA
cdr3_aa: CAISALGQGETQYF; v_call: TRBV10-3; d_call: TRBD1
cdr3_aa: CASSTQGNGYTF; v_call: TRBV28; d_call: NA
cdr3_aa: CASSDRGNEQFF; v_call: TRBV18; d_call: TRBD1
cdr3_aa: CASSLVDHTEAFF; v_call: TRBV5-6; d_call: NA